This is a list of T cell receptor beta chains from one sample in a study of T-cell memory formation after mild COVID-19. TCRdb passed the 5' RACE reads through MiXCR, listing each CDR3 protein once. Of roughly 610,000 distinct CDR3 sequences in the sample, 15% to 20% were seen once. The sequenced sample was PBMCs or a T cell subset sorted from them (not recorded which). The source of these receptors is an adult woman who had mild COVID-19 (a few samples of this study predate the infection). Cell type and time point are not known. Both conserved end residues are part of each CDR3. Each record gives: CDR3 protein, CDR3 DNA, clone size, J gene, D gene, V gene. A D gene is named only where the DNA matches it firmly. Clone size is not always given. Where it is, it says once, few, many or a class for expanded clones.

CDR3 protein: CASSPWSGATVYEQYF
CDR3 DNA: TGTGCCAGCAGTCCCTGGTCAGGGGCCACGGTCTACGAGCAGTACTTC
clone size: few
J gene: TRBJ2-7
D gene: .
V gene: TRBV12-3/TRBV12-4

CDR3 protein: CASSIDFAQDYGQFF
CDR3 DNA: TGTGCCAGTAGTATAGATTTCGCCCAGGATTATGGGCAGTTCTTC
clone size: few
J gene: TRBJ2-1
D gene: .
V gene: TRBV19

CDR3 protein: CATLDRGAGNTIYF
CDR3 DNA: TGTGCCACGCTGGACAGGGGCGCTGGAAACACCATATATTTT
clone size: .
J gene: TRBJ1-3
D gene: TRBD1
V gene: TRBV6-2/TRBV6-3

CDR3 protein: CAISRTATSEETQYF
CDR3 DNA: TGTGCCATCAGTAGGACAGCGACTAGCGAGGAGACCCAGTACTTC
clone size: .
J gene: TRBJ2-5
D gene: TRBD2
V gene: TRBV10-3

CDR3 protein: CASSPRLAGVDSTQYF
CDR3 DNA: TGTGCCAGCAGCCCACGACTAGCGGGGGTCGATAGTACGCAGTATTTT
clone size: .
J gene: TRBJ2-3
D gene: TRBD2
V gene: TRBV9

CDR3 protein: CASIRTGGDSGYTF
CDR3 DNA: TGTGCCAGCATCCGGACCGGAGGGGACAGTGGCTACACCTTC
clone size: many
J gene: TRBJ1-2
D gene: TRBD1
V gene: TRBV7-9

CDR3 protein: CATSRDRAYNEQFF
CDR3 DNA: TGTGCCACCAGCAGAGACCGTGCCTACAATGAGCAGTTCTTC
clone size: .
J gene: TRBJ2-1
D gene: .
V gene: TRBV15

CDR3 protein: CASSSYWGTTYEQYF
CDR3 DNA: TGTGCCAGTAGTTCTTATTGGGGGACTACCTACGAGCAGTACTTC
clone size: few
J gene: TRBJ2-7
D gene: TRBD2
V gene: TRBV19

CDR3 protein: CASSPPRQGAGETQYF
CDR3 DNA: TGTGCCAGCTCACCCCCTAGACAGGGGGCGGGAGAGACCCAGTACTTC
clone size: .
J gene: TRBJ2-5
D gene: TRBD1
V gene: TRBV18

CDR3 protein: CASSLHGTTGELFF
CDR3 DNA: TGTGCCAGCAGCTTACACGGTACTACCGGGGAGCTGTTTTTT
clone size: few
J gene: TRBJ2-2
D gene: .
V gene: TRBV13

CDR3 protein: CASTLQVHTEAFF
CDR3 DNA: TGTGCCAGCACCTTACAGGTACACACTGAAGCTTTCTTT
clone size: few
J gene: TRBJ1-1
D gene: .
V gene: TRBV12-3/TRBV12-4

CDR3 protein: CASSRDSYEQYF
CDR3 DNA: TGTGCCAGCAGCCGTGACAGCTACGAGCAGTACTTC
clone size: many
J gene: TRBJ2-7
D gene: .
V gene: TRBV5-1

CDR3 protein: CASKASETQYF
CDR3 DNA: TGTGCCAGCAAGGCCTCGGAGACCCAGTACTTC
clone size: .
J gene: TRBJ2-5
D gene: .
V gene: TRBV6-6

CDR3 protein: CASSLLQGSQPQHF
CDR3 DNA: TGTGCCAGCAGCTTATTACAGGGGAGTCAGCCCCAGCATTTT
clone size: .
J gene: TRBJ1-5
D gene: TRBD1
V gene: TRBV7-8

CDR3 protein: CASSAGDGSKTEAFF
CDR3 DNA: TGTGCCAGCAGCGCCGGGGACGGTAGCAAGACTGAAGCTTTCTTT
clone size: few
J gene: TRBJ1-1
D gene: .
V gene: TRBV9

CDR3 protein: CASSYAGEGANGYTF
CDR3 DNA: TGTGCCAGCAGTTACGCGGGTGAGGGAGCCAACGGCTACACCTTC
clone size: .
J gene: TRBJ1-2
D gene: .
V gene: TRBV6-6